This T cell receptor (beta chain) was sequenced in a study of T cell repertoires in cytomegalovirus infection. Overall study results and limits: Predominance within the ex vivo response was attributable to HLA-C-restricted CMV-specific TCR beta clonotypes.

MiXCR, applied by TCRdb to the reads, yields one record per CDR3 protein. In the table there are about 920,000 distinct CDR3 sequences, 31% of which are singletons. The V gene's germline CDR1 is SGHDT and CDR2 YYEEEE. This CDR3 spans 16 amino acids. With 0 bases removed from V and 4 bases from J, the gap between germline ends came to 11 bases. On this clonotype: Its matching antigen is unknown.

The chain links TRBV5-6 to TRBJ1-6, with D maybe TRBD1 (5 bases). The source material was cultured CD8+ T cells from PBMCs, sampled from culture after CMV antigen stimulation. The sequence was collected from a human donor in good health (CMV status not recorded). Some clones in this sample may be carry-over from other donors' samples. For the CDR3, the DNA is TGTGCCAGCAGCTTGGACAGGTCCAGATATAATTCACCCCTCCACTTT. Protein: CASSLDRSRYNSPLHF.